This entry lists 17 T cell receptor beta chains sequenced from one sample in a study of long-term antiretroviral therapy in people with HIV. The assay used was immunoSEQ (version v3.0), run at survey level. Assay: immunoSEQ multiplex PCR; the TCRdb copy retains only in-frame clones and omits some. In the table there are around 12,000 clones, about 88% of which are singletons. This sample comprised unsorted PBMCs, obtained 2.1 years after starting antiretroviral therapy. These receptor sequences come from a woman aged 40 to 50 with HIV.

By its share, this clone is medium-sized. The rearrangement joins TRBV5-6 to TRBJ2-7, with TRBD1 identical over 8 bases. CDR1 SGHDT and CDR2 YYEEEE come from the germline V gene. V was clipped by 4 bases and J by 4 bases; unmatched bases: 7. There are 14 residues in the CDR3. The CDR3 nucleotides are TGTGCCAGCAGCCCGAGTGACAGGGGATACGAGCAGTACTTC. It yields the protein CASSPSDRGYEQYF.

The gene calls are TRBV10-3 and TRBJ2-3, with D possibly being TRBD1 or TRBD2 (5 bases each). V lost 3 bases, J lost 2 bases, and 15 bases lay in between. CDR1 is ENHRY, CDR2 SYGVKD, per germline. The CDR3 runs 16 residues. CDR3 protein: CAISDWDAEHTDTQYF. The CDR3 DNA sequence: TGTGCCATCAGTGATTGGGACGCCGAGCACACAGATACGCAGTATTTT.

V and J are TRBV11-3 and TRBJ2-1; possible D gene TRBD1, 5 bases. Germline CDR1 reads SGHNT; CDR2 reads YENEEA. V shed 1 base and J shed 5 bases, with 9 bases lying between them. The CDR3 runs to 14 residues. CDR3 in amino acids: CASSLGGQNNEQFF. CDR3 nucleotides: TGTGCCAGCAGCTTAGGCGGACAAAACAATGAGCAGTTCTTC.

The genes are TRBV5-8 and TRBJ1-2, with TRBD1 as a possible D gene (6 bases). Looked up from germline, CDR1 is SGHTS and CDR2 is YDEGEE. With 2 bases removed from V and 5 bases from J, the gap between germline ends came to 13 bases. This CDR3 has 14 amino acids. The CDR3 here is CASSLQGEKYGYTF. The CDR3 DNA follows: TGTGCCAGCAGCTTACAGGGCGAAAAGTATGGCTACACCTTC.

The CDR3 DNA reads as TGTGCCAGCAGCGTAGGAGGACTAGCGGGAAGCACAGATACGCAGTATTTT. Encoded protein: CASSVGGLAGSTDTQYF. V is TRBV9 and J is TRBJ2-3; 12 bases are shared with TRBD2. V shed 0 bases, J shed 0 bases, and the junction held 2 bases outside the gene matches. The CDR3 has 17 residues. Germline CDR1 is SGDLS and CDR2 is YYNGEE.

The chain joins TRBV18 to TRBJ1-1, with D possibly matching TRBD1 (6 bases). V dropped 4 bases and J dropped 4 bases, with 13 bases sitting between them. The CDR3 length is 14 residues. The germline gives CDR1 KGHSH, CDR2 LQKENI. The chain's CDR3 is CASSQNREGTEAFF. CDR3 bases: TGTGCCAGCTCACAAAACAGGGAGGGCACTGAAGCTTTCTTT.

The rearrangement uses TRBV7-6 and TRBJ1-2, with D possibly TRBD1 on 6 matching bases. Germline CDR1 SGHVS, CDR2 FNYEAQ. Trimming shortened V by 1 base and J by 4 bases, and 13 bases separated the two germline ends. The CDR3 is 15 residues long. CDR3 nucleotide sequence: TGTGCCAGCAGCTTAGATGGGACATCCTCCTATGGCTACACCTTC. Its protein product is CASSLDGTSSYGYTF.

V gene TRBV5-4 combines with J gene TRBJ1-1; no reliable D call. The CDR3 loop spans 15 amino acids. The V end lost 2 bases, the J end lost 1 base, and 12 bases lay between the germline ends. Germline CDR1 SGHNT, CDR2 YYREEE (reference sequence). CDR3 in DNA: TGTGCCAGCAGCTTATCGCACGACCGGAACACTGAAGCTTTCTTT. Its protein is CASSLSHDRNTEAFF.

This clone was detected once. CDR3 region: CAWRAGPSYEQYF. The CDR3, as DNA: TGTGCCTGGAGAGCGGGCCCCTCCTACGAGCAGTACTTC. The rearrangement joins TRBV30 to TRBJ2-7, with D perhaps matching TRBD2 (6 bases). The V gene lost 3 bases and the J gene lost 0 bases, with 9 bases spanning the gap. This CDR3 is 13 amino acids long. Germline V gene data show CDR1 as GTSNPN and CDR2 as SVGIG (reference sequence).

The rearrangement uses TRBV6-5 and TRBJ2-7; maybe TRBD1 (5 bases). Germline V gene data show CDR1 as MNHEY and CDR2 as SVGAGI. The germline V and J ends were trimmed by 5 bases and 0 bases, with 14 bases remaining between them. The CDR3 contains 15 residues. This CDR3 is CASSPGQGSSYEQYF. The CDR3 region has the DNA TGTGCCAGCAGTCCCGGGCAGGGCAGCTCCTACGAGCAGTACTTC.

The CDR3 bases are TGTGCCAGCAGTGAGAGACAGGGGACAATCACTGAAGCTTTCTTT. Translated, it gives CASSERQGTITEAFF. The chain carries TRBV6-1 and TRBJ1-1; the match to TRBD1 covers 8 bases. CDR3 length: 15 residues. Per the germline V gene, CDR1 is MNHNS and CDR2 is SASEGT. V lost 3 bases, J lost 4 bases, and 7 bases stayed unmatched.

This clone was counted a few times. The chain couples TRBV18 to TRBJ2-5; possible D gene TRBD1, 6 bases. Germline CDR1 reads KGHSH; CDR2 reads LQKENI. The CDR3 totals 13 residues. The V end lost 3 bases, the J end lost 9 bases, and 14 bases lay between the germline ends. CDR3 in amino acids: CASSPDRTVAQYF. In nucleotides, the CDR3 is TGTGCCAGCTCACCCGACAGGACCGTGGCCCAGTACTTC.

Only one count was recorded for this clone. The chain employs TRBV10-3 and TRBJ1-4; maybe TRBD1 (6 bases). The CDR3 sequence is 13 residues long. CDR1 and CDR2 from the germline V gene are ENHRY and SYGVKD. Trimming pared 7 bases from V and 8 bases from J, leaving 14 bases between. In DNA form, the CDR3 reads TGTGCCATCACAGGGACACCCATGGAAAAACTGTTTTTT. The encoded protein is CAITGTPMEKLFF.

The CDR3 nucleotides are TGTGCCAGCAGCTTAGCGCTTCTGGGCGGCCTCGGAACCGGGGAGCTGTTTTTT. It yields the protein CASSLALLGGLGTGELFF. This sequence joins TRBV7-9 and TRBJ2-2; no definite D call. The CDR3 contains 18 residues. Trimming removed 0 bases from V and 5 bases from J, with 19 bases in between. Germline CDR1 SEHNR, CDR2 FQNEAQ (reference sequence).

This clone was seen once. The chain has TRBV11-1 and TRBJ2-5; 7 bases align to TRBD1. With 5 bases clipped from V and 7 bases from J, the junction kept 16 bases outside the gene matches. The CDR3 extends over 16 amino acids. In germline, CDR1 is SGHAT, CDR2 FQDESV (reference sequence). CDR3 bases: TGTGCCAGCAGCGGGTCGGACAGGCTGGAATGGTGGACCCAGTACTTC. Amino acid sequence: CASSGSDRLEWWTQYF.

The CDR3 DNA reads as TGTGCCAGCGCGGACAGGGGCGGAGAGACCCAGTACTTC. Protein product: CASADRGGETQYF. The chain combines TRBV19 with TRBJ2-5; 9 positions match TRBD1. Germline CDR1 LNHDA, CDR2 SQIVND (reference sequence). V was clipped by 9 bases and J by 4 bases; unmatched bases: 6. This CDR3 is 13 amino acids long.

The chain carries TRBV5-4 and TRBJ2-1; D not resolved. The germline gives CDR1 SGHNT, CDR2 YYREEE (reference sequence). Trimming removed 0 bases at V and 4 bases at J, with 5 bases between. CDR3 length: 13 residues. CDR3 protein: CASSLDGYNEQFF. DNA for the CDR3: TGTGCCAGCAGCTTGGACGGGTACAATGAGCAGTTCTTC.